This TCR beta chain is drawn from a study of beta chain features in type 1 diabetes. Germline V gene lookup returns CDR1 MNHEY and CDR2 SVGAGI. V lost 6 bases and J lost 5; bases outside the gene matches: 5. The CDR3 runs to 14 residues. This clone occurred a few times. Sorted CD4+ subsets: naive, central memory, regulatory, stem cell-like memory (CD45RO/CCR7/CD25/CD127/CD95/CD27 panel). The authors reverse transcribed all of the isolated RNA, so sequencing captured expressed TCRB transcripts. The table came from immunoSEQ multiplex PCR; TCRdb's copy has only in-frame clones and leaves some out. The sample shows tens of thousands of clones, roughly 60% of them seen only once.

The sequence was obtained from a woman aged 18-29 years in good health. The source material was Tregs from blood. This chain links TRBV6-5 with TRBJ1-2, with 11 bases aligning to TRBD1. The CDR3 nucleotides read TGTGCCAGCAGGGGGACAGGGGGAGATTATGGCTACACCTTC. Residues: CASRGTGGDYGYTF.